The source of this T cell receptor (delta chain) is a study of gamma-delta T cells after stem cell transplantation. Regarding this clone: One base separates it from a far larger clone, so it is likely a read error. The same CDR3 can be traced to other DNA sequences in this sample.

TCRdb re-called the RT-PCR reads via CATT. The repertoire holds about 2,600 delta-chain clones, with 3% to 3.5% as singletons. The germline gives CDR1 GEAIGNYY, CDR2 EKD. The V gene lost 0 bases and the J gene lost 2 bases, with 16 bases spanning the gap. The CDR3 sequence is 19 residues long. This receptor was identified in a human donor. It is not recorded whose cells these are; they may come from a transplant donor. Sequenced material: gamma-delta T cells. This chain joins TRDV2 and TRDJ3; the D is unclear. Written as DNA, the CDR3 is TGTGCCTGTGACACCGTGCAGGTAGGTAGCGCCTGGGACACCCGACAGATGTTTTTC. Translation: CACDTVQVGSAWDTRQMFF.